These 11 T cell receptor beta chains share one sample of origin, sequenced in a study of control samples from healthy donors and cancer patients. Sequencing used immunoSEQ multiplex PCR; TCRdb keeps in-frame clones, though not all of them. The table lists around 120,000 clones, 88% of them singletons. The sample was blood. Source of these receptors: a man aged 35-49 years in good health.

The genes are TRBV30 and TRBJ1-6; D is possibly TRBD1 (6 bases). CDR3 length equals 16 residues. The V end was cut by 3 bases, the J end by 9 bases, with 21 bases between. CDR1 is GTSNPN and CDR2 is SVGIG in the germline V gene (reference sequence). CDR3 sequence: CAWSETGARGGSPLHF. DNA of the CDR3: TGTGCCTGGAGCGAGACGGGGGCAAGGGGGGGTTCACCCCTCCACTTT.

This clone was observed once. V gene TRBV6-4 combines with J gene TRBJ2-2; D might be TRBD1 (5 bases). This CDR3 is built from 16 residues. Trimming took 8 bases from V and 1 from J, leaving 17 bases between them. The germline V gene encodes CDR1 MRHNA and CDR2 SNTAGT. CDR3 amino acids: CASHTLAGLNTGELFF. CDR3 coding DNA: TGTGCCAGCCATACCCTGGCAGGGCTGAACACCGGGGAGCTGTTTTTT.

The rearrangement joins TRBV6-2 or TRBV6-3 to TRBJ2-7; a possible D gene is TRBD1 (6 bases). Germline CDR1 is MNHEY and CDR2 is SVGEGT. The CDR3 consists of 13 residues. Deletions cut 5 bases from V and 6 bases from J, with 14 bases between. The CDR3 coding sequence is TGTGCCAGCAGTGGTACCGGGACATCCGAGCAGTACTTC. It encodes CASSGTGTSEQYF.

This clone has only one observation. V usage is TRBV5-1 and J usage is TRBJ2-2, with a tentative D call TRBD1 (5 bases). The CDR3 runs 12 residues. V was clipped by 4 bases and J by 6 bases, with 7 bases between them. Per germline, CDR1 SGHRS and CDR2 YFSETQ. The CDR3 DNA is TGCGCCAGCAGCCCAGGGTCCGGGGAGCTGTTTTTT. It codes for CASSPGSGELFF.

The V call is TRBV15, the J call TRBJ2-1; D possibly uses TRBD1 or TRBD2 (7 bases each). The V gene's germline CDR1 is LNHNV and CDR2 YYDKDF (reference sequence). V lost 7 bases, J lost 3 bases, and 13 bases lay in between. The CDR3 covers 14 residues. This CDR3 is CATTRGGYYNEQFF. CDR3 in DNA: TGTGCCACCACCAGGGGGGGGTACTACAATGAGCAGTTCTTC.

This clone showed up just once. V and J are TRBV1 and TRBJ1-2. TRBV1 is noted as a pseudogene. CDR3 size: 15 residues. The CDR3 here is CTSSQPTGPIYGYTF. In DNA, the CDR3 is TGCACCAGCAGCCAACCGACCGGCCCCATCTATGGCTACACCTTC.

The chain employs TRBV6-5 and TRBJ2-7; D is uncertain. CDR1 MNHEY and CDR2 SVGAGI come from the germline V gene. V was pared by 8 bases and J by 1 base, with 12 bases between. The length of the CDR3 is 13 residues. The CDR3 DNA reads as TGTGCCAGCCTAAAAGTGGGGTCCTACGAGCAGTACTTC. Its translation: CASLKVGSYEQYF.

CDR3 amino acids: CSVEDLRNTEAFF. In nucleotides, the CDR3 is TGCAGCGTTGAAGATTTACGGAACACTGAAGCTTTCTTT. The chain carries TRBV29-1 and TRBJ1-1; no reliable D call. This CDR3 is built from 13 residues. CDR1 is SQVTM and CDR2 is ANQGSEA in the germline V gene. Trimming took off 0 bases at V and 1 base at J, with 6 bases between the two ends.

V gene TRBV7-7 combines with J gene TRBJ2-7; TRBD1 matches at 8 bases. Germline V gene sequence: CDR1 SSHAT, CDR2 FNYEAQ (reference sequence). The CDR3 totals 15 residues. The V and J ends lost 1 base and 3 bases, in that order; junction bases with no gene match: 5. CDR3 sequence (DNA): TGTGCCAGCAGCTTAGGGACAGGGTCAGACTACGAGCAGTACTTC. Amino acids: CASSLGTGSDYEQYF.

The chain has TRBV30 and TRBJ1-2; D possibly corresponds to TRBD1 (5 bases). Deletions cut 2 bases from V and 2 bases from J, with 9 bases between. CDR1 is GTSNPN, CDR2 SVGIG, per germline (reference sequence). There are 13 residues in the CDR3. CDR3 region: CAWSFGGNYGYTF. CDR3 DNA sequence: TGTGCCTGGAGTTTTGGGGGGAACTATGGCTACACCTTC.

The chain recombines TRBV24-1 with TRBJ1-5; possibly TRBD1 for D (5 bases). The V gene lost 3 bases and the J gene lost 1 base, with 12 bases spanning the gap. CDR1 is KGHDR, CDR2 SFDVKD, per germline. The CDR3 sequence is 16 residues long. CDR3 in amino acids: CATSDRTGLSNQPQHF. CDR3 DNA sequence: TGTGCCACCAGTGATAGGACGGGGCTAAGCAATCAGCCCCAGCATTTT.